This TCR beta chain stems from a study of blood T cell repertoires in COVID-19. For the study at large: Samples representing acute and convalescent COVID-19 were sourced from the United States, Italy and Spain. T cells, B-cell-depleted T cells, or PBMCs supplied cDNA or gDNA.

Original handling: Nucleated cell counts were estimated from reference gene primer amplification. Here immunoSEQ multiplex PCR was the method, and the copy in TCRdb shows in-frame clones only, minus some. V, J and clone size were drawn from that table, and D and trimming were deduced from the DNA. The data show approximately 190,000 clones, roughly 79% seen once. The sample comprised peripheral blood. The TCR originated in a man in his sixties with active or convalescent COVID-19.

The CDR3 region is CASSRQGRAENIQYF. CDR3 nucleotide sequence: TGTGCCAGCAGCCGCCAGGGGAGGGCGGAAAACATTCAGTACTTC. The chain is built from TRBV6-5 and TRBJ2-4, with a possible D match to TRBD2 (7 bases). V gave up 6 bases and J gave up 5 bases, with 17 bases separating them. Germline CDR1 reads MNHEY; CDR2 reads SVGAGI. The CDR3 runs 15 residues.